These 2 T cell receptor beta chains were all obtained from the same sample, sequenced in a study of blood T cell repertoires in COVID-19. The repertoire was sequenced with immunoSEQ multiplex PCR; TCRdb's copy has only in-frame clones and lacks some. The sample has about 99,000 clones, 90% to 95% seen once. Material: peripheral blood. All receptors come from a human donor in a cohort sampled during active COVID-19.

The chain links TRBV5-1 to TRBJ1-2; 7 positions match TRBD1. Trimming took 4 bases from V and 7 from J; bases not matched to a gene: 4. From germline, CDR1 is SGHRS and CDR2 YFSETQ. CDR3 length: 12 residues. The chain's CDR3 is CASSLRQGGYTF. CDR3 coding DNA: TGCGCCAGCAGCCTCCGACAGGGTGGCTACACCTTC.

The chain uses TRBV6-2 or TRBV6-3 and TRBJ2-7; no clear D. The CDR3 consists of 14 residues. Germline V lookup: CDR1 MNHEY, CDR2 SVGEGT. With 5 bases removed from V and 2 bases from J, the gap between germline ends came to 13 bases. CDR3 region: CASSTRKGAYEQYF. The CDR3 nucleotides read TGTGCCAGCAGTACCCGCAAAGGAGCCTACGAGCAGTACTTC.